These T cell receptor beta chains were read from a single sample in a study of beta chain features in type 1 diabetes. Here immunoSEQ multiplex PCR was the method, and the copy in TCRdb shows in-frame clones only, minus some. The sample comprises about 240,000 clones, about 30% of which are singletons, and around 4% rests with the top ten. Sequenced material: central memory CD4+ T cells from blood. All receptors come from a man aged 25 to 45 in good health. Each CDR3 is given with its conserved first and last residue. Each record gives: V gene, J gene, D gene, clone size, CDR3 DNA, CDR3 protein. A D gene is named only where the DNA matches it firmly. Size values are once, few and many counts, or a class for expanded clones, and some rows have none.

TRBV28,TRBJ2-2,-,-,TGTGCCAGCAGTTTGGGTACCGGGGAGCTGTTTTTT,CASSLGTGELFF
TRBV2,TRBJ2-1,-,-,TGTGCCAGCAGTCGGACATACAATGAGCAGTTCTTC,CASSRTYNEQFF
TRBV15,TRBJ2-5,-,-,TGTGCCACCCCTCAAGAGACCCAGTACTTC,CATPQETQYF
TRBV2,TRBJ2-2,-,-,TGTGCCAGCAAAATGGGTAGGGCAAACACCGGGGAGCTGTTTTTT,CASKMGRANTGELFF
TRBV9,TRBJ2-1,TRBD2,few,TGTGCCAGCAGCGTAGACGGGACTAGTCACAGTGAGCAGTTCTTC,CASSVDGTSHSEQFF
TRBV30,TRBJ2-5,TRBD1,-,TGTGCCTGGAGTGCCGGGACAGGGAGAGAGACCCAGTACTTC,CAWSAGTGRETQYF
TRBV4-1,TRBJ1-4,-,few,TGCGCCAGCAGCCAAGACCCCACAGGGAATGAAAAACTGTTTTTT,CASSQDPTGNEKLFF
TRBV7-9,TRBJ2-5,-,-,TGTGCCAGCAGCGTCCACCAAGAGACCCAGTACTTC,CASSVHQETQYF
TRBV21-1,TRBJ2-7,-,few,TGTGCCAGCAGCTCCCGGGACAGGGAAGGGACCTACGAGCAGTACTTC,CASSSRDREGTYEQYF
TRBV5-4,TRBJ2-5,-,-,TGTGCCAGCAGCTTTAAGGCACAAGAGACCCAGTACTTC,CASSFKAQETQYF
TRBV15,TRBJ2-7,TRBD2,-,TGTGCCACCAGCAGAACAGCGGGACTCTCCTACGAGCAGTACTTC,CATSRTAGLSYEQYF
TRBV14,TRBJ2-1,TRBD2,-,TGTGCCAGCAGCCAAGAGACGGGACTAGCGGGAGGGACAACCTACAATGAGCAGTTCTTC,CASSQETGLAGGTTYNEQFF
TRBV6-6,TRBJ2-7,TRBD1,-,TGTGCCAGCACCCCCCGGGACAGCTCGTCCCGCGAGCAGTACTTC,CASTPRDSSSREQYF
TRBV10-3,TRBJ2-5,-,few,TGTGCCACTTTCCCGGGGTACCAAGAGACCCAGTACTTC,CATFPGYQETQYF